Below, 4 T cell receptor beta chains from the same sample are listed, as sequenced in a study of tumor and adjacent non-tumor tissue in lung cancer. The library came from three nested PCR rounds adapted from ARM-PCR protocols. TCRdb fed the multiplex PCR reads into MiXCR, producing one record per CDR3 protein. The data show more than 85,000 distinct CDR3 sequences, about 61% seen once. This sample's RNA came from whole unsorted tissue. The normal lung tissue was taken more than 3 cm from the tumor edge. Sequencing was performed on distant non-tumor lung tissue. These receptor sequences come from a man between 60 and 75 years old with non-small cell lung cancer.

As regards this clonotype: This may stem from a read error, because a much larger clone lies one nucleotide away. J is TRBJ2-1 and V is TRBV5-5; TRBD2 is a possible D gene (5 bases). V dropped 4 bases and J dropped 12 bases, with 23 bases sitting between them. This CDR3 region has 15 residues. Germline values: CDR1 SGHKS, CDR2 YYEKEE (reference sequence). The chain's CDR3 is CASSPGVRAWVGQFF. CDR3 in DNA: TGTGCCAGCAGCCCCGGCGTGAGGGCCTGGGTAGGGCAGTTCTTC.

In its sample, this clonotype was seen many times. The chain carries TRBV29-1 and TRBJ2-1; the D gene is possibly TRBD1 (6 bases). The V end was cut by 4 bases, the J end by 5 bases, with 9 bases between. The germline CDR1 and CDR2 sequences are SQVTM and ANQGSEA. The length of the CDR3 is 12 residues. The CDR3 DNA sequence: TGCAGCGTTGGGACAGCCCACAATGAGCAGTTCTTC. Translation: CSVGTAHNEQFF.

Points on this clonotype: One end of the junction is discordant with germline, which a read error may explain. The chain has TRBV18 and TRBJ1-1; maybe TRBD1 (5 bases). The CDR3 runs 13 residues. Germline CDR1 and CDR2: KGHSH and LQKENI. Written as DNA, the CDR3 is TGTACCAGCTCACCAGGGCAAAACACTGAAGCTTTCTTT. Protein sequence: CTSSPGQNTEAFF.

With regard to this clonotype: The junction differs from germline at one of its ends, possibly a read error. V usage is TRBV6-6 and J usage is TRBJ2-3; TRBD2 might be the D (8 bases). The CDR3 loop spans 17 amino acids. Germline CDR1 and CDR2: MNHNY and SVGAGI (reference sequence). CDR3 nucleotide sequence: TGTGTCAGCAGTTACGGGGGGGACAGTTTCTACATAGATACGCGGTATTTT. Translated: CVSSYGGDSFYIDTRYF.